Listed below are T cell receptor beta chains from one sample, sequenced in a study of T cells in Graves' hyperthyroidism and ophthalmopathy. TCRdb processed the multiplex PCR reads anew with MiXCR; each CDR3 protein has one entry. The repertoire consists of roughly 700,000 distinct CDR3 sequences, with 14% occurring once and the leading ten covering roughly 10%. Specimen: blood. These TCRs come from a woman between 18 and 29 years old with Graves' hyperthyroidism. CDR3s include the opening cysteine and the closing phenylalanine or tryptophan. A D gene is named only where the DNA matches it firmly. Size values are once, few and many counts, or a class for expanded clones, and some rows have none.

v_gene	d_gene	j_gene	abundance	CDR3aa	CDR3nt
TRBV7-9	NA	TRBJ1-1	many	CASSSGTGDEAFF	TGTGCCAGCAGCTCAGGGACGGGTGATGAAGCTTTCTTT
TRBV18	TRBD2	TRBJ2-5	NA	CASSPITGGVGETQYF	TGTGCCAGCTCACCAATAACGGGAGGAGTCGGGGAGACCCAGTACTTC
TRBV6-5	NA	TRBJ1-5	NA	CASSYQQGNQPQHF	TGTGCCAGCAGTTACCAACAGGGCAATCAGCCCCAGCATTTT
TRBV20-1	NA	TRBJ1-2	few	CSARKEPGYTF	TGCAGTGCTAGGAAGGAGCCTGGCTACACCTTC
TRBV28	NA	TRBJ1-3	NA	CASSPSGGNTIYF	TGTGCCAGCAGTCCATCGGGGGGAAACACCATATATTTT
TRBV30	TRBD2	TRBJ2-1	many	CAWLSGSLNEQFF	TGTGCCTGGCTAAGCGGGAGTCTAAATGAGCAGTTCTTC
TRBV20-1	NA	TRBJ2-7	few	CSARIGTAGKLHYYEQYF	TGCAGTGCTAGGATTGGGACGGCCGGCAAACTTCACTACTACGAGCAGTACTTC
TRBV27	TRBD1	TRBJ2-7	NA	CASSSGQLPYEQYF	TGTGCCAGCAGTTCGGGACAGCTCCCCTACGAGCAGTACTTC
TRBV27	TRBD1	TRBJ1-1	few	CASGSRDRVPTEAFF	TGTGCCAGCGGGTCCCGGGACAGGGTCCCCACTGAAGCTTTCTTT
TRBV29-1	NA	TRBJ2-1	NA	CSVEDTQGGRDNEQFF	TGCAGCGTTGAAGATACACAAGGAGGAAGAGACAATGAGCAGTTCTTC
TRBV7-8	NA	TRBJ2-7	NA	CASSSKPSLSGAYEQYF	TGTGCCAGCAGCTCCAAACCTTCCCTTAGCGGAGCCTACGAGCAGTACTTC
TRBV28	NA	TRBJ2-7	NA	CASRGQYEQYF	TGTGCCAGCCGGGGTCAATACGAGCAGTACTTC
TRBV12-3/TRBV12-4	TRBD2	TRBJ2-2	many	CASNFGWMWGRAVGSGELFF	TGTGCCAGCAATTTTGGTTGGATGTGGGGGAGGGCCGTAGGATCCGGGGAGCTGTTTTTT
TRBV29-1	TRBD1	TRBJ2-1	few	CSVVRGTGKANEQFF	TGCAGCGTTGTGCGTGGGACAGGGAAGGCCAATGAGCAGTTCTTC
TRBV19	NA	TRBJ1-1	few	CASSMGAVNTEAFF	TGTGCCAGTAGTATGGGGGCGGTGAACACTGAAGCTTTCTTT
TRBV3-1	TRBD1	TRBJ1-1	many	CASRGQGITEAFF	TGTGCCAGCAGGGGACAGGGGATTACTGAAGCTTTCTTT
TRBV5-1	NA	TRBJ2-1	NA	CASSIGTDNEQFF	TGCGCCAGCAGCATTGGCACTGACAATGAGCAGTTCTTC
TRBV28	TRBD1	TRBJ1-2	few	CASTLPRRGRREGYGYTF	TGTGCCAGCACCCTCCCCCGCAGGGGGCGTAGAGAGGGCTATGGCTACACCTTC
TRBV7-9	NA	TRBJ2-2	NA	CASSQQVSTGELFF	TGTGCCAGCAGCCAACAGGTAAGCACCGGGGAGCTGTTTTTT
TRBV5-1	NA	TRBJ1-1	NA	CASSLATGPGRQSEAFF	TGCGCCAGCAGCTTGGCTACCGGTCCGGGGCGCCAGAGTGAAGCTTTCTTT
TRBV12-3/TRBV12-4	NA	TRBJ2-5	many	CASSWTMYQETQYF	TGTGCCAGCAGTTGGACTATGTACCAAGAGACCCAGTACTTC
TRBV5-1	NA	TRBJ2-7	few	CASSLDAPGGRQYF	TGCGCCAGCAGCTTGGATGCACCCGGAGGGCGGCAGTACTTC
TRBV20-1	TRBD1	TRBJ2-7	many	CSARDQGATYEQYF	TGCAGTGCTAGAGATCAGGGGGCCACCTACGAGCAGTACTTC
TRBV18	TRBD2	TRBJ2-3	few	CASSPKAGATRNTQYF	TGTGCCAGCTCACCGAAAGCGGGAGCGACCCGGAATACGCAGTATTTT
TRBV13	TRBD2	TRBJ2-3	few	CASSPIDRREGPPDTQYF	TGTGCCAGCAGCCCAATAGATAGACGGGAGGGCCCCCCAGATACGCAGTATTTT
TRBV7-8	NA	TRBJ2-5	many	CASSLARGWRETQYF	TGTGCCAGCAGCTTAGCGCGGGGTTGGCGGGAGACCCAGTACTTC
TRBV6-5	TRBD2	TRBJ2-1	many	CASSYSGRVNNEQFF	TGTGCCAGCAGTTACAGCGGGAGGGTCAACAATGAGCAGTTCTTC
TRBV27	TRBD2	TRBJ2-1	many	CASRERELVWGEQFF	TGTGCCAGCAGGGAGCGGGAGTTGGTCTGGGGTGAGCAGTTCTTC
TRBV10-3	NA	TRBJ1-1	many	CAITSQESNTEAFF	TGTGCCATCACTTCACAGGAATCGAACACTGAAGCTTTCTTT
TRBV7-3	NA	TRBJ2-3	few	CASSRTNVDTQYF	TGTGCCAGCAGCCGGACTAATGTAGATACGCAGTATTTT
TRBV19	NA	TRBJ1-5	few	CATLVPGRWRIGNQPQHF	TGTGCCACCCTAGTGCCGGGACGGTGGAGGATTGGCAATCAGCCCCAGCATTTT
TRBV6-2/TRBV6-3	TRBD1	TRBJ2-3	NA	CASDRGPDRNTQYF	TGTGCCAGCGACAGGGGACCCGACAGAAATACGCAGTATTTT
TRBV7-3	NA	TRBJ1-5	NA	CASSLLEADQPQHF	TGTGCCAGCAGCTTACTAGAGGCGGATCAGCCCCAGCATTTT
TRBV29-1	TRBD1	TRBJ1-1	NA	CSVGGGGRGPSEAFF	TGCAGCGTTGGTGGGGGGGGCAGGGGGCCCTCTGAAGCTTTCTTT
TRBV6-5	NA	TRBJ1-3	few	CASSFGGTAGNTIYF	TGTGCCAGCAGTTTCGGGGGTACTGCTGGAAACACCATATATTTT
TRBV7-2	TRBD2	TRBJ2-1	NA	CASNWFQGGNEQFF	TGTGCCAGCAATTGGTTTCAGGGAGGGAATGAGCAGTTCTTC
TRBV11-2	TRBD2	TRBJ2-5	many	CASRIPGLAGKETQYF	TGTGCCAGCAGAATACCGGGACTAGCGGGAAAAGAGACCCAGTACTTC